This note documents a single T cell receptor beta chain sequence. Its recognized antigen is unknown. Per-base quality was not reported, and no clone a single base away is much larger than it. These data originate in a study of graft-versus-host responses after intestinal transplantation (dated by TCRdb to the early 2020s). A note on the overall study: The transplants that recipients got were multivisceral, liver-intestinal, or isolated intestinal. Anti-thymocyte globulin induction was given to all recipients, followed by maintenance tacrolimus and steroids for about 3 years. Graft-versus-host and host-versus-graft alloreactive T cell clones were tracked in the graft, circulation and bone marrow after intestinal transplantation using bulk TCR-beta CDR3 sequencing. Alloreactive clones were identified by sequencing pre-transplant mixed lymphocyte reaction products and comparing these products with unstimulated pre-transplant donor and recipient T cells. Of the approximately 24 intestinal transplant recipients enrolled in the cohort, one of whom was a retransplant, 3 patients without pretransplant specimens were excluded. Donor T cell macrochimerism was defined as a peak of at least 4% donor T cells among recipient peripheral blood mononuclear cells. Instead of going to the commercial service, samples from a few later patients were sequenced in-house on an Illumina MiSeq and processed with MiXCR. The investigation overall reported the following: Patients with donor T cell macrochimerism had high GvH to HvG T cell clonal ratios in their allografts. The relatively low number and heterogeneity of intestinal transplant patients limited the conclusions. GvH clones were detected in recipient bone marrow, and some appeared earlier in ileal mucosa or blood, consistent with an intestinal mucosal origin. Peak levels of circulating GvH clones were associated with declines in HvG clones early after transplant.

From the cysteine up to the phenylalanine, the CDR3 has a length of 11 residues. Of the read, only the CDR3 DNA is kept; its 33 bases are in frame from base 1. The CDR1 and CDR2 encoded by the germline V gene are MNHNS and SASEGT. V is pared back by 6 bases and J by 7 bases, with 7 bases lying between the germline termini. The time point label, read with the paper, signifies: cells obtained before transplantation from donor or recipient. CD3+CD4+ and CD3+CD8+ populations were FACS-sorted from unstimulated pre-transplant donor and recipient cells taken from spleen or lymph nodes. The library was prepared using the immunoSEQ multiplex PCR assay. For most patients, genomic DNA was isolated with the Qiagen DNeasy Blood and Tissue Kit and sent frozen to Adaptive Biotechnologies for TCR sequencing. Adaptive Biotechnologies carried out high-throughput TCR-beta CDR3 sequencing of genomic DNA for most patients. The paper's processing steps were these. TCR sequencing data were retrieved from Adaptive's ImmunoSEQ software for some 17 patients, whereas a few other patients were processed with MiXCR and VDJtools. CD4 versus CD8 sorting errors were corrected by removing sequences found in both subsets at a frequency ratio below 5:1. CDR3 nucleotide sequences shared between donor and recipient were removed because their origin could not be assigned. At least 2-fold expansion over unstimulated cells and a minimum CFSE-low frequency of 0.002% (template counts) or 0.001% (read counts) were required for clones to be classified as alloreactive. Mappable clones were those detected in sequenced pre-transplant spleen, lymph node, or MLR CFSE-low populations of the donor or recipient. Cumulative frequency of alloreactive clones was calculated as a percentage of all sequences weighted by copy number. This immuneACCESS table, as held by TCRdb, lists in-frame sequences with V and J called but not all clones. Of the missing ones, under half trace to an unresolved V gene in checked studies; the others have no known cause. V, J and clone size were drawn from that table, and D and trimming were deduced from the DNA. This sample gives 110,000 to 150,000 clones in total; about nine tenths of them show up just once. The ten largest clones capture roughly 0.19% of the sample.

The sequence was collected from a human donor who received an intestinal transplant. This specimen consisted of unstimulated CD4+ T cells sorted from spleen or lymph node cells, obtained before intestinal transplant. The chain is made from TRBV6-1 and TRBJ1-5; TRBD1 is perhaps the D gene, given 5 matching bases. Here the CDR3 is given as CASREGQPQHF. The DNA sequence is TGTGCCAGCAGGGAGGGGCAGCCCCAGCATTTT.